Listed below are T cell receptor beta chains from one sample, sequenced in a study of cytomegalovirus exposure and HLA in healthy donors. Sequenced by immunoSEQ multiplex PCR; TCRdb stores in-frame clones only, minus some. The sample has about 150,000 clones, about 85% seen once; the top ten hold 2.3%. The sequenced sample was PBMCs. Receptors originate from a woman between 18 and 29 years old in good health and CMV-seronegative. Both conserved end residues are part of each CDR3. D genes are given only for firm matches. Size values are once, few and many counts, or a class for expanded clones, and some rows have none.

TRBV27	TRBD2	.	TRBJ2-1	CASRSSGRAKEQFF	TGTGCCAGCAGATCTAGCGGGAGGGCCAAGGAGCAGTTCTTC
TRBV29-1	TRBD1	.	TRBJ1-2	CSVRSGTGYGYTF	TGCAGCGTAAGATCCGGGACAGGCTATGGCTACACCTTC
TRBV10-2	TRBD2	once	TRBJ2-1	CASSEFRLAGGYNEQFF	TGCGCCAGCAGTGAGTTCCGCTTAGCGGGGGGGTACAATGAGCAGTTCTTC
TRBV29-1	TRBD2	.	TRBJ2-7	CSVELAGDSSYEQYF	TGCAGCGTTGAACTAGCGGGGGACTCTTCCTACGAGCAGTACTTC
TRBV9	.	.	TRBJ2-7	CASSPSAGITYEQYF	TGTGCCAGCAGCCCCTCGGCGGGGATCACCTACGAGCAGTACTTC
TRBV27	TRBD1	.	TRBJ1-5	CASTTGGSNQPQHF	TGTGCCAGCACCACAGGGGGTAGCAATCAGCCCCAGCATTTT
TRBV7-2	TRBD1	.	TRBJ1-2	CASSPMRGGQFGYTF	TGTGCCAGCAGCCCAATGCGAGGGGGACAGTTTGGCTACACCTTC
TRBV7-7	.	.	TRBJ2-7	CASSYGRGYEQYF	TGTGCCAGCAGCTATGGACGGGGCTACGAGCAGTACTTC
TRBV6-5	.	.	TRBJ1-1	CASSYVQQGNTEAFF	TGTGCCAGCAGTTACGTACAACAGGGAAACACTGAAGCTTTCTTT
TRBV5-1	TRBD1	few	TRBJ2-3	CASSAGGSDTQYF	TGCGCCAGCAGTGCAGGGGGTTCAGATACGCAGTATTTT
TRBV6-6	TRBD1	.	TRBJ1-2	CATLQGEGGYTF	TGTGCCACCTTACAGGGGGAGGGTGGCTACACCTTC
TRBV19	.	.	TRBJ1-4	CASSIAGVEKLFF	TGTGCCAGTAGTATCGCAGGGGTGGAAAAACTGTTTTTT
TRBV6-5	TRBD1	.	TRBJ2-2	CASSSDRATGELFF	TGTGCCAGCAGTTCGGACAGGGCCACCGGGGAGCTGTTTTTT
TRBV15	.	few	TRBJ1-6	CATSRGSLSPLHF	TGTGCCACCAGCCGCGGGTCCCTTTCACCCCTCCACTTT
TRBV7-2	.	.	TRBJ1-6	CASSLNSPLHF	TGTGCCAGCAGCCTAAATTCACCCCTCCACTTT
TRBV27	TRBD1	once	TRBJ2-7	CASSSDRGIITYEQYF	TGTGCCAGCAGTTCAGACAGGGGTATCATCACCTACGAGCAGTACTTC
TRBV25-1	.	.	TRBJ1-5	CASSESGGNQPQHF	TGTGCCAGCAGTGAATCGGGGGGCAATCAGCCCCAGCATTTT
TRBV2	TRBD1	.	TRBJ1-2	CASSGQGLYGYTF	TGTGCCAGCAGTGGACAGGGACTCTATGGCTACACCTTC
TRBV5-1	.	.	TRBJ1-5	CASSLGQGGEPQHF	TGCGCCAGCAGCTTGGGGCAGGGTGGCGAGCCCCAGCATTTT
TRBV25-1	.	few	TRBJ1-4	CASRDSSTNEKLFF	TGTGCCAGCAGAGACAGTTCAACTAATGAAAAACTGTTTTTT
TRBV21-1	.	.	TRBJ1-6	CASSNEGGERQGSPYNSPLHF	TGTGCCAGCAGCAATGAGGGGGGGGAGAGGCAGGGGTCCCCCTATAATTCACCCCTCCACTTT
TRBV28	.	.	TRBJ1-2	CATPDGTNYGYTF	TGTGCCACCCCGGACGGGACTAACTATGGCTACACCTTC
TRBV9	.	few	TRBJ1-2	CASSATYRGNYGYTF	TGTGCCAGCAGCGCAACATATCGAGGGAACTATGGCTACACCTTC
TRBV11-2	TRBD2	.	TRBJ2-7	CASSSPGGRQYF	TGTGCCAGCAGCTCCCCTGGCGGGAGGCAGTACTTC
TRBV2	.	few	TRBJ1-5	CASSWDSNQPQHF	TGTGCCAGCAGCTGGGACTCCAATCAGCCCCAGCATTTT
TRBV4-1	.	few	TRBJ1-4	CASSQAGVGDEKLFF	TGCGCCAGCAGCCAAGCAGGGGTCGGAGATGAAAAACTGTTTTTT
TRBV30	TRBD1	.	TRBJ1-3	CAWSTGQGGGNTIYF	TGTGCCTGGAGCACAGGACAGGGCGGCGGAAACACCATATATTTT
TRBV13	TRBD2	.	TRBJ2-3	CASSPRLAGAADTQYF	TGTGCCAGCAGCCCCCGACTAGCGGGAGCGGCAGATACGCAGTATTTT
TRBV21-1	.	.	TRBJ1-2	CASSNWGGAYGYTF	TGTGCCAGCAGCAACTGGGGGGGCGCGTATGGCTACACCTTC
TRBV7-9	.	.	TRBJ2-7	CASSLATASYEQYF	TGTGCCAGCAGCTTGGCGACAGCCTCCTACGAGCAGTACTTC
TRBV2	TRBD1	.	TRBJ2-2	CASRERQGMAGELFF	TGTGCCAGCAGGGAACGACAGGGAATGGCCGGGGAGCTGTTTTTT
TRBV7-9	TRBD1	.	TRBJ2-7	CSSSRLPGQGRYEQYF	TGTTCCAGCAGCCGCCTCCCGGGACAGGGACGATACGAGCAGTACTTC
TRBV5-4	TRBD1	.	TRBJ2-7	CASSSAGTGLGEQYF	TGTGCCAGCAGCTCAGCCGGGACAGGGTTGGGCGAGCAGTACTTC
TRBV6-5	.	.	TRBJ1-2	CASSYGTKANYGYTF	TGTGCCAGCAGTTACGGGACAAAGGCGAACTATGGCTACACCTTC
TRBV9	TRBD1	.	TRBJ1-6	CASSPGTGNSPLHF	TGTGCCAGCAGCCCAGGGACAGGTAATTCACCCCTCCACTTT
TRBV11-2	.	.	TRBJ1-2	CASSFQGGGYTF	TGTGCCAGCAGCTTCCAGGGCGGTGGCTACACCTTC
TRBV27	TRBD2	.	TRBJ2-1	CASREVGLEYNEQFF	TGTGCCAGCAGAGAGGTTGGACTAGAGTACAATGAGCAGTTCTTC
TRBV11-3	.	.	TRBJ2-7	CASSLAAGRSYEQYF	TGTGCCAGCAGCTTAGCTGCGGGGCGCTCCTACGAGCAGTACTTC